The clone carrying this T cell receptor (beta chain) has a single count. As yet, its antigen is unknown. This sample was taken from a study of Tregs in tolerant kidney transplant recipients. Study results and caveats: Donor-specific Treg expansion exceeded global Treg expansion in tolerant patients, suggesting antigen drive.

Clones were sequenced by immunoSEQ multiplex PCR, and TCRdb holds only the in-frame ones, with some missing. The sample comprises some 71,000 clones, 85% to 90% of which are singletons, and roughly 0.4% rests with the top ten. Unmatched junction bases numbered 4, after V lost 5 bases and J lost 1 base. Germline V gene sequence: CDR1 SNHLY, CDR2 FYNNEI. The CDR3 contains 15 residues. Specimen: CD4+ T cells from blood, collected before the transplant. The V call is TRBV2, the J call TRBJ2-4, with TRBD1 matching 8 bases. The sequence was collected from a human donor who received a combined kidney and bone marrow transplant. CDR3 sequence reads: CASSLDRAAKNIQYF. CDR3 coding DNA: TGTGCCAGCAGTCTGGACAGGGCCGCCAAAAACATTCAGTACTTC.